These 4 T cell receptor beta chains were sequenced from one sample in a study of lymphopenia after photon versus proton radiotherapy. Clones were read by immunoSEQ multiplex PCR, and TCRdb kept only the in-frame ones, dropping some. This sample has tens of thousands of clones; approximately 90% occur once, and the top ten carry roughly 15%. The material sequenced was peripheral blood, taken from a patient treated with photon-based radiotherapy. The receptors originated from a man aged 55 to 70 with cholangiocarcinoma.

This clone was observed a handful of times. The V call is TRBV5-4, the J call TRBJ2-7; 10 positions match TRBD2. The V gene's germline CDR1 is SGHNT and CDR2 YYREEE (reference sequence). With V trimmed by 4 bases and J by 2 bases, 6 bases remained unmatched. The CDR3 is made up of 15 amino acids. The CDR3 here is CASSLRSGRAYEQYF. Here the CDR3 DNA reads TGTGCCAGCAGCCTCAGAAGCGGGAGGGCCTACGAGCAGTACTTC. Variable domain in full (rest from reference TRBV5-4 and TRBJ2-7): ETGVTQSPTHLIKTRGQQVTLRCSSQSGHNTVSWYQQALGQGPQFIFQYYREEENGRGNFPPRFSGLQFPNYSSELNVNALELDDSALYLCASSLRSGRAYEQYFGPGTRLTVT.

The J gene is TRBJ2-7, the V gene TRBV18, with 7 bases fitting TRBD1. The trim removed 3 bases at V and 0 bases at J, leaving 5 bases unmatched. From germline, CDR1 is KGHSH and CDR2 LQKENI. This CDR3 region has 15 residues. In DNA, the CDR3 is TGTGCCAGCTCACCCCGGGACAGACCCTCCTACGAGCAGTACTTC. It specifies CASSPRDRPSYEQYF.

This CDR3 is CASSSTGKMGELFF. The CDR3 region has the DNA TGTGCCAGCAGCTCGACCGGAAAAATGGGGGAGCTGTTTTTT. This chain joins TRBV7-9 and TRBJ2-2; D is ambiguous. Looked up from germline, CDR1 is SEHNR and CDR2 is FQNEAQ (reference sequence). Trimming took off 4 bases at V and 8 bases at J, with 14 bases between the two ends. The CDR3 is made up of 14 amino acids.

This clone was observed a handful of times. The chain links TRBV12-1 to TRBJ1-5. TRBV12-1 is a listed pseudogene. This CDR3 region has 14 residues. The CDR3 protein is CASSARLSNQPQHF. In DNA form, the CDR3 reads TGTGCCAGCAGCGCCCGACTGAGCAATCAGCCCCAGCATTTT.